The T cell receptor beta chain described here comes from a study of early T cells in non-severe SARS-CoV-2 infection. This clonotype was found many times. Its cognate antigen is unknown. This CDR3 has 13 amino acids. V was pared by 5 bases and J by 7 bases, with 5 bases of the junction left unmatched. Germline V lookup: CDR1 MDHEN, CDR2 SYDVKM. cDNA molecules, individually, were tagged with unique molecular identifiers. MiXCR was run by TCRdb on the 5' RACE reads, yielding one entry per CDR3 protein. The sample holds around 25,000 distinct CDR3 sequences, around 4.2% seen once. Points from the study as a whole: Sequences matched to VDJdb favored anti-spike CD8 responses, while private and CD4 specificities were missed.

This chain joins TRBV28 and TRBJ2-5, with TRBD2 identical over 9 bases. What was sequenced was whole blood. The clonotype originates from an adult who was a healthcare worker with PCR-confirmed SARS-CoV-2 infection or an uninfected control (not recorded which). The CDR3 region is CASSLAGPGTQYF. The CDR3 coding sequence is TGTGCCAGCAGTCTAGCGGGGCCAGGGACCCAGTACTTC.